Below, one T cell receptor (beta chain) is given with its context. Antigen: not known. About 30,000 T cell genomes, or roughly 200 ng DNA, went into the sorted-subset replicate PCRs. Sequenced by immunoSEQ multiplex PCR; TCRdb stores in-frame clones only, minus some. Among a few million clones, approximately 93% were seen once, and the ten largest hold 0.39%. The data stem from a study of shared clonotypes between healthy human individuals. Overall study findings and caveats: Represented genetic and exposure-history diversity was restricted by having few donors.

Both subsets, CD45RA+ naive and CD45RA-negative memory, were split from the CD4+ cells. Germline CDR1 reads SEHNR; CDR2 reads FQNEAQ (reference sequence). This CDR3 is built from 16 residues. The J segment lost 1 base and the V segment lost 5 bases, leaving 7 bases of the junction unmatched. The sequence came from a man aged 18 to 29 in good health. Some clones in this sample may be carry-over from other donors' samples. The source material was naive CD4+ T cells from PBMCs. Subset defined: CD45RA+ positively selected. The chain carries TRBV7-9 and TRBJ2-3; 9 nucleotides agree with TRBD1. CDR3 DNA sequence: TGTGCCAGCAGCAGAAGCCGGGACAGGGGCACAGATACGCAGTATTTT. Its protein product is CASSRSRDRGTDTQYF.